This TCR beta chain was sequenced for a study of PD-L1 blockade in urothelial cancer. Study information: Analyzed time points were 3 weeks (second dose) and 6 weeks after therapy began.

Time point denoted: peripheral blood 6 weeks after treatment start. Clones were read by immunoSEQ multiplex PCR, and TCRdb kept only the in-frame ones, dropping some. In the table there are approximately 91,000 clones, around four fifths of which are singletons. V was pared by 5 bases and J by 7 bases, with 16 bases of the junction left unmatched. The CDR3 runs 16 residues. The V gene's germline CDR1 is SGDLS and CDR2 YYNGEE. This chain uses TRBV9 with TRBJ2-7; the match to TRBD1 covers 9 bases. This receptor was identified in a man in his 70s with urothelial cancer. Sequences were derived from PBMCs, sampled around atezolizumab (anti-PD-L1) treatment. CDR3 region: CASSRTPSTGGGEQYF. CDR3 coding DNA: TGTGCCAGCAGTCGTACTCCCTCGACAGGGGGAGGAGAGCAGTACTTC.